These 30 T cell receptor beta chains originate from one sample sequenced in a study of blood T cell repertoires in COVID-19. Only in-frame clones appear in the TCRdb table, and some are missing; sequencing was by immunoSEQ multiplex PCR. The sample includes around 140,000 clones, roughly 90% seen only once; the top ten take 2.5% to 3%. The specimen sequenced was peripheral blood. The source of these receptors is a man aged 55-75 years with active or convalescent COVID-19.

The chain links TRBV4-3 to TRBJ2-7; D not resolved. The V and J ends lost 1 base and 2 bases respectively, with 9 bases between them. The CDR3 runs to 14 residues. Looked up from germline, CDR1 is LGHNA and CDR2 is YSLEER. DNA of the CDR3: TGCGCCAGCAGCCAAGCCCCTCAGACCTACGAGCAGTACTTC. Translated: CASSQAPQTYEQYF.

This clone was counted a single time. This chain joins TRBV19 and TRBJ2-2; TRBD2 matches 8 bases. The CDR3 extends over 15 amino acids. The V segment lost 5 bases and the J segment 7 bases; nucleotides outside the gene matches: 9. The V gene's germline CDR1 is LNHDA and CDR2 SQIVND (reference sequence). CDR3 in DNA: TGTGCCAGTAGTGGGCCGGGAGGGCCTATCGGGGAGCTGTTTTTT. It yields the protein CASSGPGGPIGELFF.

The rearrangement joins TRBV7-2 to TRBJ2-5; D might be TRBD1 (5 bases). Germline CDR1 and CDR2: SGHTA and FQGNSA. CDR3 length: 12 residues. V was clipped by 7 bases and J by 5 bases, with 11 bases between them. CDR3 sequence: CASNKGAETQYF. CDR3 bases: TGTGCCAGCAATAAAGGGGCTGAGACCCAGTACTTC.

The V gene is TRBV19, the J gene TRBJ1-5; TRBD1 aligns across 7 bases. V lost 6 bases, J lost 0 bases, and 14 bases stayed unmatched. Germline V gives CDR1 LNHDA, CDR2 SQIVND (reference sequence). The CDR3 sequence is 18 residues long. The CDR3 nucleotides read TGTGCCAGTAGGCCAGGGGACAGCACTACCTATAGCAATCAGCCCCAGCATTTT. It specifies CASRPGDSTTYSNQPQHF.

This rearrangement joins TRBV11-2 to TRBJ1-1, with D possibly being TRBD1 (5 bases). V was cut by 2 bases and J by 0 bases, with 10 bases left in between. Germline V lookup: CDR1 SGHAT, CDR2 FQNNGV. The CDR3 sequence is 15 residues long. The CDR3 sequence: CASSLNGQLNTEAFF. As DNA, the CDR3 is TGTGCCAGCAGCTTAAACGGACAACTGAACACTGAAGCTTTCTTT.

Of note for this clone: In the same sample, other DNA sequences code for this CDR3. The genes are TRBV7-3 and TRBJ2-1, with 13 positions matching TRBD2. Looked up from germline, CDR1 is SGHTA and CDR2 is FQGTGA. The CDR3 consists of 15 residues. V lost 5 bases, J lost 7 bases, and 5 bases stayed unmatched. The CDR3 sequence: CASSPGTSGTNEQFF. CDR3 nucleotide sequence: TGTGCCAGCAGCCCTGGGACTAGCGGGACGAATGAGCAGTTCTTC.

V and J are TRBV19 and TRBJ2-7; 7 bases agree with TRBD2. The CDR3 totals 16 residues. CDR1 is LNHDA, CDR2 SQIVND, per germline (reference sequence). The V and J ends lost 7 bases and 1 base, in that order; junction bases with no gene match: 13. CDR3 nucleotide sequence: TGTGCCAGTAAATTGTACGAGGGACTACCGTCCTACGAGCAGTACTTC. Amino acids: CASKLYEGLPSYEQYF.

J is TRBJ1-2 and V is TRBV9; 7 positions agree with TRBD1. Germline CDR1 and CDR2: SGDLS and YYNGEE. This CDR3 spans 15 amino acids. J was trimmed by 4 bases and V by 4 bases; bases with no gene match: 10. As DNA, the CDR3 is TGTGCCAGCAGCTTTTCAGGGGGTTCTTCCTATGGCTACACCTTC. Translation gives CASSFSGGSSYGYTF.

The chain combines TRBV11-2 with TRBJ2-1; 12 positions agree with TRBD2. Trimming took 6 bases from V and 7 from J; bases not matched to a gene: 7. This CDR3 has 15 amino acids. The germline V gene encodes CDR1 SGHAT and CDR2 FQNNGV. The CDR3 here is CASSSSGREGNEQFF. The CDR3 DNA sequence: TGTGCCAGCAGTTCTAGCGGGAGGGAGGGGAATGAGCAGTTCTTC.

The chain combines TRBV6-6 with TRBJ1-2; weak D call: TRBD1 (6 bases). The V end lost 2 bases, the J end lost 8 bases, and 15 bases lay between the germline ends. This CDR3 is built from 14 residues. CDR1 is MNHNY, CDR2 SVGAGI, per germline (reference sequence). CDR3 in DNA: TGTGCCAGCAGTTACCCCCGTGGCCAGGGGGGCTACACCTTC. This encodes CASSYPRGQGGYTF.

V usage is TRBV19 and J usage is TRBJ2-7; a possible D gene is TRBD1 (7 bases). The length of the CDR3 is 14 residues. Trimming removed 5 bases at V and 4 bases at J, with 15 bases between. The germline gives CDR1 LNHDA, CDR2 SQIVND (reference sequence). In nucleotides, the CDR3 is TGTGCCAGTAGTCAGCGACAGGGAGGTTACGAGCAGTACTTC. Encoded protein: CASSQRQGGYEQYF.

CDR3 protein: CASRLGQATGELFF. CDR3 coding DNA: TGTGCCAGCAGACTCGGACAGGCCACCGGGGAGCTGTTTTTT. The chain combines TRBV28 with TRBJ2-2, with 7 bases identical to TRBD1. From germline, CDR1 is MDHEN and CDR2 SYDVKM. The CDR3 length is 14 residues. With 6 bases clipped from V and 4 bases from J, the junction kept 5 bases outside the gene matches.

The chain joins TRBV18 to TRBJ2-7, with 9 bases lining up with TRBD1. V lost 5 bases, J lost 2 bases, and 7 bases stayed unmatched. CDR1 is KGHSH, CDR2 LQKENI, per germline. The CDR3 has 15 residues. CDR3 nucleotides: TGTGCCAGCTCATCGGGGACAGGGCAACCCTACGAGCAGTACTTC. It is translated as CASSSGTGQPYEQYF.

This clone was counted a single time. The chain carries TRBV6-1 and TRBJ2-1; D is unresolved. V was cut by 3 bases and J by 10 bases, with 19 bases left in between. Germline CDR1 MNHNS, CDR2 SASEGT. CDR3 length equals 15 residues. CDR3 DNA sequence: TGTGCCAGCAGTGAGCCCGGGTCTCCAATCGGGGAGCAGTTCTTC. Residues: CASSEPGSPIGEQFF.

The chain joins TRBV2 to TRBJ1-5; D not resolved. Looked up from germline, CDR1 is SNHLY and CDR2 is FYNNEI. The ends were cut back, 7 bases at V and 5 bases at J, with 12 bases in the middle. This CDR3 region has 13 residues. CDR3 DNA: TGTGCCAGCACTCGCTTGAGGGATCAGCCCCAGCATTTT. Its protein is CASTRLRDQPQHF.

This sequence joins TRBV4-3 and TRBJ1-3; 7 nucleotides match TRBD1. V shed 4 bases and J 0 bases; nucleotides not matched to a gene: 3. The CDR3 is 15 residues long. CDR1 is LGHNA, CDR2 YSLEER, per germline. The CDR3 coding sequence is TGCGCCAGCAGCCGGGGACAGCGCTCTGGAAACACCATATATTTT. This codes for CASSRGQRSGNTIYF.

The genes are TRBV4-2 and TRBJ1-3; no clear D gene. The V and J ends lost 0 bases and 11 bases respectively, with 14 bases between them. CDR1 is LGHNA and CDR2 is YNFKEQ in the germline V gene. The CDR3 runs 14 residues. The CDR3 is CASSQDVAGNAIYF. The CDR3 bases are TGTGCCAGCAGCCAAGATGTCGCGGGGAACGCCATATATTTT.

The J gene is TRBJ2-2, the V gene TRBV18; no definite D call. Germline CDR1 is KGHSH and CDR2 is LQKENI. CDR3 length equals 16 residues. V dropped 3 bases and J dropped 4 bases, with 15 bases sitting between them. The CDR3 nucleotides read TGTGCCAGCTCACCCGTGAGGATCCGACTCACCGGGGAGCTGTTTTTT. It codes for CASSPVRIRLTGELFF.

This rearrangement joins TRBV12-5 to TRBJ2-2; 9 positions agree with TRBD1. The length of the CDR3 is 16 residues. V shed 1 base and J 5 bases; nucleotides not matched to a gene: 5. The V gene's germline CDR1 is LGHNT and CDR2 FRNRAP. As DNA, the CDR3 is TGTGCTAGTGGTTTGGGGACAGGGGCGTTGACCGGGGAGCTGTTTTTT. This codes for CASGLGTGALTGELFF.

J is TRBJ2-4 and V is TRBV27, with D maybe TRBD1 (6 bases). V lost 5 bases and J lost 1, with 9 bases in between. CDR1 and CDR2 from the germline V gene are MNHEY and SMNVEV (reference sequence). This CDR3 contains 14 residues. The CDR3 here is CASSPQGAKNIQYF. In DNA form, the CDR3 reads TGTGCCAGCAGTCCCCAGGGGGCCAAAAACATTCAGTACTTC.

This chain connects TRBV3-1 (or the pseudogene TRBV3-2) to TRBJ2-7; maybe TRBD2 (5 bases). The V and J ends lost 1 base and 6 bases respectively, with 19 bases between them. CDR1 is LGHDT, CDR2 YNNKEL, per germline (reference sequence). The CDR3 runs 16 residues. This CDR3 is CASSQGRSLASGEQYF. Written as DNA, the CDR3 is TGTGCCAGCAGCCAAGGGAGGAGTCTAGCTTCCGGCGAGCAGTACTTC.

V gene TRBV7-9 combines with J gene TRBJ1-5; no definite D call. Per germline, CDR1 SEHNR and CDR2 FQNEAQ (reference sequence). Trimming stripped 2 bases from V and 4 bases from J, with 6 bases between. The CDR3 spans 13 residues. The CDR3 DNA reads TGTGCCAGCAGCTTACTAGAGAATCAGCCCCAGCATTTT. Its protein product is CASSLLENQPQHF.

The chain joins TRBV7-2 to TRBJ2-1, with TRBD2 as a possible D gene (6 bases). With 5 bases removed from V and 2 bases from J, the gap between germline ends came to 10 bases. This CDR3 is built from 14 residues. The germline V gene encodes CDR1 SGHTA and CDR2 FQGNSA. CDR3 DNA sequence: TGTGCCAGCAGCGGGGGGTGGGCCTACAATGAGCAGTTCTTC. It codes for CASSGGWAYNEQFF. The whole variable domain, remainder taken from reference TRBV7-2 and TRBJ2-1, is GAGVSQSPSNKVTEKGKDVELRCDPISGHTALYWYRQSLGQGLEFLIYFQGNSAPDKSGLPSDRFSAERTGGSVSTLTIQRTQQEDSAVYLCASSGGWAYNEQFFGPGTRLTVL.

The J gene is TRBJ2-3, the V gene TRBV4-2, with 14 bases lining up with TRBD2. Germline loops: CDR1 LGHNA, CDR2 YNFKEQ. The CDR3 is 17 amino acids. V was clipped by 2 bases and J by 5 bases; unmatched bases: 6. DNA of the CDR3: TGTGCCAGCAGCCAAACTCCGGGACTAGCGGGGGAAGATACGCAGTATTTT. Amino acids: CASSQTPGLAGEDTQYF.

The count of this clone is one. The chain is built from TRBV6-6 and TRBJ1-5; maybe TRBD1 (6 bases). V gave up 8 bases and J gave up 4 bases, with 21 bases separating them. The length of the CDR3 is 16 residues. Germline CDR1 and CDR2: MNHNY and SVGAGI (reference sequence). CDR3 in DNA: TGTGCCAGCGGAGGAGCCGCAGGGGCCGGGAATCAGCCCCAGCATTTT. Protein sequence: CASGGAAGAGNQPQHF.

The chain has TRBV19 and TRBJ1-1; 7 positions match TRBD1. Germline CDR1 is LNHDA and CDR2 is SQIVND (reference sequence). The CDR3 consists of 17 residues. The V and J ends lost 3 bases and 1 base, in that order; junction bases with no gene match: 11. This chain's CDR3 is CASSILGAGGPNTEAFF. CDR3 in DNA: TGTGCCAGTAGTATCCTCGGGGCAGGGGGTCCGAACACTGAAGCTTTCTTT.

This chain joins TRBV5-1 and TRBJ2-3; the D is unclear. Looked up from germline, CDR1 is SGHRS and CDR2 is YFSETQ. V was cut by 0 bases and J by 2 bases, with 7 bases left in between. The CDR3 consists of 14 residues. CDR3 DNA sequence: TGCGCCAGCAGCTTGGAACTACCCACAGATACGCAGTATTTT. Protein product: CASSLELPTDTQYF.

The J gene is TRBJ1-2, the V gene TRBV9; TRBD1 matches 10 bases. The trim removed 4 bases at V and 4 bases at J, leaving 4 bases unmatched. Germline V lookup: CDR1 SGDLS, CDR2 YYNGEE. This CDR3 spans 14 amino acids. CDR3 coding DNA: TGTGCCAGCAGCAAGGGACAGGGGATCTATGGCTACACCTTC. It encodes CASSKGQGIYGYTF.

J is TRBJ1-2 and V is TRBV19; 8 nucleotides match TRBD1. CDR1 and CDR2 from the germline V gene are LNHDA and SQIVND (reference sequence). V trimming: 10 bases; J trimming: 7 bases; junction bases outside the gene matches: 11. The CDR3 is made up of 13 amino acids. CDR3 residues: CAINPGQVCGYTF. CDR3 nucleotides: TGTGCCATCAATCCGGGACAGGTATGTGGCTACACCTTC.

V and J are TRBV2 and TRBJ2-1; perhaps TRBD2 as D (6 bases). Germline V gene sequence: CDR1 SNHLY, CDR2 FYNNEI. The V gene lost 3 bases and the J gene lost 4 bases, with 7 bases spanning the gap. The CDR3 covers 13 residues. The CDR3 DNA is TGTGCCAGCAGTGAGGAGGGTTACAATGAGCAGTTCTTC. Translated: CASSEEGYNEQFF.